This paragraph reports one T cell receptor beta chain. This entry is derived from a study of CD8 T cells in Susac syndrome. After removal of 5 bases from V and 1 base from J, the junction contained 6 bases not matched to a gene. The CDR3 loop spans 15 amino acids. Germline V gene sequence: CDR1 SGHNT, CDR2 YYREEE (reference sequence). Reverse transcription of about 0.5 to 1 ug RNA used random hexamers. TCRdb redid the calling of the immunoSEQ multiplex PCR reads with MiXCR, one entry per CDR3 protein. Of 150,000 to 180,000 distinct CDR3 sequences in the sample, less than 97% are singletons; the top ten hold around 0.15%.

The origin of this receptor is a human donor with multiple sclerosis. Sequencing was carried out using CD8+ T cells from PBMCs. The gene calls are TRBV5-4 and TRBJ2-3, with 8 bases aligning to TRBD2. CDR3 nucleotide sequence: TGTGCCAGCAGTATTCGTAGCGGGGGCACAGATACGCAGTATTTT. Amino acid sequence: CASSIRSGGTDTQYF. Full variable domain (missing parts from reference TRBV5-4 and TRBJ2-3): ETGVTQSPTHLIKTRGQQVTLRCSSQSGHNTVSWYQQALGQGPQFIFQYYREEENGRGNFPPRFSGLQFPNYSSELNVNALELDDSALYLCASSIRSGGTDTQYFGPGTRLTVL.